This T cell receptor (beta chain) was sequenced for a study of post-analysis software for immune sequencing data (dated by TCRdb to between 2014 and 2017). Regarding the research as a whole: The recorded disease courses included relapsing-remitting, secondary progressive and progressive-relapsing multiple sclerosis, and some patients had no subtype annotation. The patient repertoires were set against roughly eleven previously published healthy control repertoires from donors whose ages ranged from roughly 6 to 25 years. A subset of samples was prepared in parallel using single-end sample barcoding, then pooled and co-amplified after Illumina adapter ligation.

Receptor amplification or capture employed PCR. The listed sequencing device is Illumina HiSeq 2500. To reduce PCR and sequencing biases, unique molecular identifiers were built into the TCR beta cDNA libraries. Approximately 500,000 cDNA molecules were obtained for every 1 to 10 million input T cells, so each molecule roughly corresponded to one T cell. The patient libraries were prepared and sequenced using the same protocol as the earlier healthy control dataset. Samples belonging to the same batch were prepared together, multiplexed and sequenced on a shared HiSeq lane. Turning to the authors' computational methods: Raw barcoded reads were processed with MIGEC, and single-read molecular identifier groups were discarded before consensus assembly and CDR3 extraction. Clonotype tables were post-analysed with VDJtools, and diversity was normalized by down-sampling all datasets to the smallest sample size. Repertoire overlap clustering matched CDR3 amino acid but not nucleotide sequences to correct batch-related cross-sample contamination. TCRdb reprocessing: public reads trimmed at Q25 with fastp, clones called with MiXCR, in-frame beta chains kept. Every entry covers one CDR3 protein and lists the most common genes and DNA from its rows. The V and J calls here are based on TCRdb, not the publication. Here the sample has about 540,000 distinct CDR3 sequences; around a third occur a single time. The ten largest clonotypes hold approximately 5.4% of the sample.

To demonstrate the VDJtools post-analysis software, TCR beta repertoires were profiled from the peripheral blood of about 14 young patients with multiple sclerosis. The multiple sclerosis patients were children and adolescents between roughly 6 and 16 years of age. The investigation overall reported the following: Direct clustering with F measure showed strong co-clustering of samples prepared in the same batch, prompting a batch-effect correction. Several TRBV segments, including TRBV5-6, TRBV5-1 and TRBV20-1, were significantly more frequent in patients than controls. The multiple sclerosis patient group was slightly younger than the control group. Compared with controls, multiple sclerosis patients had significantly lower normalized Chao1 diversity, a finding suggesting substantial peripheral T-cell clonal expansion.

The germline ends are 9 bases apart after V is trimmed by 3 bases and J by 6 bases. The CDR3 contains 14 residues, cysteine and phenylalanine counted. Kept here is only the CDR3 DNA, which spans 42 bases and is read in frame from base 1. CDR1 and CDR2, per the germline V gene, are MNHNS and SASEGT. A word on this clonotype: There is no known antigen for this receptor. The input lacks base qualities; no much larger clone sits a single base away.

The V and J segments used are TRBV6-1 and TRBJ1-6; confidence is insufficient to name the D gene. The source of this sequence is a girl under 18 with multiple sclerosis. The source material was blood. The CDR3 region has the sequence CASSDGRLNSPLHF. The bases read TGTGCCAGCAGTGACGGACGGCTTAATTCACCCCTCCACTTT.